This T cell receptor (beta chain) is from a study of identical twins. Findings and caveats of the study: With beta out-of-frame sequences, excess sharing by twins was weaker.

CDR3 length: 17 residues. Per the germline V gene, CDR1 is DFQATT and CDR2 is SNEGSKA (reference sequence). Losses at the gene ends were 2 bases for V and 8 bases for J; bases not matched to a gene: 16. As to this clonotype: The antigen remains unidentified.

TCRdb reprocessed the 5' RACE reads via MiXCR and lists one record per CDR3 protein. This table holds 1.5 million to 2 million distinct CDR3 sequences, about 32% found once. The chain combines TRBV20-1 with TRBJ2-1; TRBD2 agrees at 9 bases. Sequenced material: cord blood. The source of this sequence is a newborn girl in good health. CDR3 bases: TGCAGTGCTAGATTGATGCTAGCGGGGAGGACTTCCCATGAGCAGTTCTTC. Encoded protein: CSARLMLAGRTSHEQFF.